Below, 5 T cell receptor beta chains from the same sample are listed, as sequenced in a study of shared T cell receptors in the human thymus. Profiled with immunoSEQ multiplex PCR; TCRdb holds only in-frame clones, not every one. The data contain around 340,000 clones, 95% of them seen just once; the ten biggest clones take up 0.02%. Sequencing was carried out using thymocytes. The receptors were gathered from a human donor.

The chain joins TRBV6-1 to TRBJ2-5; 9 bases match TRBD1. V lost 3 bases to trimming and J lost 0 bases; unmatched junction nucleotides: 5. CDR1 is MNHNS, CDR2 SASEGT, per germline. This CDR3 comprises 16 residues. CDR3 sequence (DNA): TGTGCCAGCAGTGACCCGGGACAGGGCCACCAAGAGACCCAGTACTTC. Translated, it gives CASSDPGQGHQETQYF.

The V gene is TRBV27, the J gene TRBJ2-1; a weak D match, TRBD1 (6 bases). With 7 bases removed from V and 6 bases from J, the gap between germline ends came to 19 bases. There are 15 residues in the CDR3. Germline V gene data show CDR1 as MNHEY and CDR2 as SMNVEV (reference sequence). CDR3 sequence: CASTPDSSDINEQFF. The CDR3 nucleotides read TGTGCCAGCACCCCGGACAGTTCGGATATCAATGAGCAGTTCTTC.

In DNA, the CDR3 is TGTGCCAGTAGTATGTGGGCACAGGTATTCACTGAAGCTTTCTTT. Amino acids: CASSMWAQVFTEAFF. The chain employs TRBV19 and TRBJ1-1; D is perhaps TRBD1 (5 bases). The CDR3 is 15 amino acids. Germline values: CDR1 LNHDA, CDR2 SQIVND (reference sequence). Trimming removed 3 bases from V and 4 bases from J, with 15 bases in between.

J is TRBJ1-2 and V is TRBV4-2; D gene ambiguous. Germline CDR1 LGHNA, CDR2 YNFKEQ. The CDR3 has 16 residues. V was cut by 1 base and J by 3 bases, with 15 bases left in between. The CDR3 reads CASSQGRQLGHYGYTF. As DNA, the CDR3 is TGTGCCAGCAGCCAAGGAAGGCAGCTCGGGCACTATGGCTACACCTTC.

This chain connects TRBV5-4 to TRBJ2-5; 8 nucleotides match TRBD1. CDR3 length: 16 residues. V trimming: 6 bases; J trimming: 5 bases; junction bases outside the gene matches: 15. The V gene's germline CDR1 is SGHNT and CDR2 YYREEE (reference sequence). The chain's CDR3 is CASMEVGQVDPETQYF. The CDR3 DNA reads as TGTGCCAGCATGGAGGTGGGACAGGTCGACCCGGAGACCCAGTACTTC.